The 11 T cell receptor beta chains in this list originate from one sample, sequenced in a study of blood T cell repertoires in COVID-19. Some clones are missing from TCRdb's copy, which holds only in-frame ones; the method was immunoSEQ multiplex PCR. In the table there are a few hundred thousand clones, around 83% of which are singletons. Sequencing was done on a sample of peripheral blood. The source of these receptors is a woman in her 50s with acute or convalescent COVID-19.

V is TRBV3-1 (or the pseudogene TRBV3-2) and J is TRBJ2-1; 11 bases are shared with TRBD1. Germline values: CDR1 LGHDT, CDR2 YNNKEL (reference sequence). The CDR3 is 14 residues long. V was clipped by 6 bases and J by 8 bases; unmatched bases: 6. CDR3 loop: CASSGTGGFDEQFF. CDR3 DNA sequence: TGTGCCAGCAGTGGGACAGGGGGGTTTGATGAGCAGTTCTTC.

The chain couples TRBV28 to TRBJ1-2, with 7 positions matching TRBD1. The CDR3 runs 13 residues. Germline V gives CDR1 MDHEN, CDR2 SYDVKM. V was clipped by 7 bases and J by 4 bases; unmatched bases: 6. The CDR3 DNA reads as TGTGCCAGCAAAGGGGACAGCCCCTATGGCTACACCTTC. Protein product: CASKGDSPYGYTF.

The genes are TRBV10-2 and TRBJ2-7; D is unresolved. There are 13 residues in the CDR3. Germline values: CDR1 WSHSY, CDR2 SAAADI. Trimming removed 5 bases from V and 0 bases from J, with 8 bases in between. The CDR3 bases are TGCGCCAGCAGTCCCGACAACTCCTACGAGCAGTACGTC. Encoded protein: CASSPDNSYEQYV.

The rearrangement links TRBV10-1 to TRBJ2-2, with 8 nucleotides matching TRBD1. This CDR3 comprises 15 residues. CDR1 is WNHNN, CDR2 SYGVQD, per germline (reference sequence). The V gene end was trimmed by 6 bases and the J gene end by 2 bases; junction bases not matched to a gene: 5. This CDR3 is CASRATGDNTGELFF. The CDR3 DNA reads TGCGCCAGCAGAGCGACAGGGGATAACACCGGGGAGCTGTTTTTT.

The rearrangement links TRBV2 to TRBJ1-2, with 7 bases aligning to TRBD1. V lost 5 bases and J lost 2; bases outside the gene matches: 11. Germline V lookup: CDR1 SNHLY, CDR2 FYNNEI. This CDR3 has 16 amino acids. As DNA, the CDR3 is TGTGCCAGCAGTCGATTCCCCGGACAGGCCAACTATGGCTACACCTTC. Translated, it gives CASSRFPGQANYGYTF.

The chain employs TRBV5-4 and TRBJ1-1, with 7 bases lining up with TRBD1. The CDR3 covers 17 residues. Germline assignment: CDR1 SGHNT and CDR2 YYREEE (reference sequence). The V segment lost 0 bases and the J segment 2 bases; nucleotides outside the gene matches: 10. CDR3 coding DNA: TGTGCCAGCAGCTTGGCAGTTGTCACAGGGGATAACACTGAAGCTTTCTTT. Protein sequence: CASSLAVVTGDNTEAFF.

V usage is TRBV19 and J usage is TRBJ1-3, with TRBD1 matching 7 bases. The CDR3 length is 14 residues. CDR1 and CDR2 from the germline V gene are LNHDA and SQIVND (reference sequence). V lost 7 bases and J lost 4; bases outside the gene matches: 7. As DNA, the CDR3 is TGTGCCAGTATGGTAGGGGGCGGAGGAAACACCATATATTTT. This gives the protein CASMVGGGGNTIYF. The whole variable domain, remainder taken from reference TRBV19 and TRBJ1-3, is DGGITQSPKYLFRKEGQNVTLSCEQNLNHDAMYWYRQDPGQGLRLIYYSQIVNDFQKGDIAEGYSVSREKKESFPLTVTSAQKNPTAFYLCASMVGGGGNTIYFGEGSWLTVV.

The gene calls are TRBV19 and TRBJ1-4, with TRBD1 identical over 9 bases. The CDR3 loop spans 14 amino acids. Per germline, CDR1 LNHDA and CDR2 SQIVND (reference sequence). V lost 7 bases and J lost 8; bases outside the gene matches: 8. CDR3 loop: CASTRDRDREKLFF. CDR3 sequence (DNA): TGTGCCAGTACTAGGGACAGGGATAGGGAAAAACTGTTTTTT.

This chain links TRBV7-9 with TRBJ1-4, with 8 nucleotides matching TRBD1. CDR3 size: 14 residues. Germline V gene lookup returns CDR1 SEHNR and CDR2 FQNEAQ (reference sequence). Trimming took 11 bases from V and 5 from J; bases not matched to a gene: 10. The CDR3 DNA reads as TGTGCCGTCACTCTGGACAGGGAGAATGAAAAACTGTTTTTT. This translates into CAVTLDRENEKLFF.

This clone has more than one count but fewer than ten. The rearrangement joins TRBV5-1 to TRBJ2-5, with TRBD2 as a possible D gene (6 bases). Germline V lookup: CDR1 SGHRS, CDR2 YFSETQ. The CDR3 covers 14 residues. V lost 0 bases to trimming and J lost 1 base, with 7 bases between them. The CDR3 loop is CASSLGGVQETQYF. CDR3 coding DNA: TGCGCCAGCAGCTTGGGGGGGGTCCAAGAGACCCAGTACTTC. Full variable domain (remainder filled in from reference TRBV5-1 and TRBJ2-5): KAGVTQTPRYLIKTRGQQVTLSCSPISGHRSVSWYQQTPGQGLQFLFEYFSETQRNKGNFPGRFSGRQFSNSRSEMNVSTLELGDSALYLCASSLGGVQETQYFGPGTRLLVL.

This clone was recorded once. The rearrangement links TRBV7-2 to TRBJ1-1; 8 bases are shared with TRBD1. V was clipped by 6 bases and J by 3 bases; unmatched bases: 6. This CDR3 has 14 residues. CDR1 SGHTA and CDR2 FQGNSA come from the germline V gene. CDR3 DNA sequence: TGTGCCAGCAGATACGGACAGGGCTACACTGAAGCTTTCTTT. Translated, it gives CASRYGQGYTEAFF. Full variable domain (rest looked up from reference TRBV7-2 and TRBJ1-1): GAGVSQSPSNKVTEKGKDVELRCDPISGHTALYWYRQSLGQGLEFLIYFQGNSAPDKSGLPSDRFSAERTGGSVSTLTIQRTQQEDSAVYLCASRYGQGYTEAFFGQGTRLTVV.